Following are 2 T cell receptor beta chains from one sample sequenced in a study of OX40 agonist ivuxolimab in advanced cancers. The library was produced with the immunoSEQ multiplex PCR assay. TCRdb re-hosts the immuneACCESS table, in-frame sequences only. Its copies lack some clones; in the studies checked, an unresolved V gene accounts for under half of them, and the cause for the rest is not known. Within this sample are roughly 86,000 clones, with about 93% of them counted one time only. The ten largest clones capture 1.1% of the sample. The sequencing used CD4+ or CD8+ T cells sorted from blood, collected in a trial of the OX40 agonist ivuxolimab. The origin of the receptors is an adult with an advanced solid tumor such as melanoma, head and neck, liver or kidney cancer.

V usage is TRBV15 and J usage is TRBJ2-7; the D gene is possibly TRBD1 (6 bases). Trimming took off 2 bases at V and 3 bases at J, with 11 bases between the two ends. CDR3 length: 14 residues. Germline lookup yields CDR1 LNHNV and CDR2 YYDKDF (reference sequence). CDR3: CATSRSTGSYEQYF. The CDR3 region has the DNA TGTGCCACCAGCAGATCCACAGGGAGCTACGAGCAGTACTTC.

The chain is built from TRBV9 and TRBJ1-4, with a possible D match to TRBD1 (6 bases). V lost 4 bases, J lost 4 bases, and 14 bases lay in between. CDR1 and CDR2 from the germline V gene are SGDLS and YYNGEE. This CDR3 is built from 15 residues. The CDR3 is CASSSVGQFNEKLFF. CDR3 nucleotide sequence: TGTGCCAGCAGCTCAGTCGGACAGTTTAATGAAAAACTGTTTTTT.